This T cell receptor beta chain was captured by sequencing in a study of beta chain features in type 1 diabetes. Study results and caveats: Patients with Type 1 diabetes showed moderately but significantly shorter TCRB CDR3s in all four CD4+ subsets.

Germline V CDR1 and CDR2: SNHLY, FYNNEI. This CDR3 region has 10 residues. Comments on this clone: Its antigen is not known.

Of the isolated RNA, all was reverse transcribed, and so the sequenced material was expressed TCRB transcripts. Generated by immunoSEQ multiplex PCR, the TCRdb table keeps only in-frame clones and is missing some. The profile covers around 250,000 clones, with roughly 22% appearing a single time and about 0.027% taken by the ten largest. The receptor's source is a woman aged 40 to 49 with type 1 diabetes. The rearrangement uses TRBV2 and TRBJ2-5, with no clear D. Judging by the DNA end, TRBJ2-7 fits better; the J call may be wrong. The material sequenced was naive CD4+ T cells from blood. The CDR3 DNA sequence: TGTGCCAGCAACTCCTACGAGCAGTACTTC. It is translated as CASNSYEQYF.